Presented here are 12 T cell receptor beta chains from one specimen sequenced in a study of T cells in Graves' hyperthyroidism and ophthalmopathy. Amplification yielded TCR beta CDR3 regions, with RNA transcripts as the source. Researchers ran a first-round RT-PCR on the TCR CDR3 using the HTBI primer set. From the multiplex PCR reads, TCRdb called clonotypes with MiXCR, one entry per CDR3 protein. This sample has some 570,000 distinct CDR3 sequences, with over 12% found just once. Specimen: blood. These receptors originate from a woman younger than 35 with Graves' ophthalmopathy.

This clonotype was counted at least ten times. The chain uses TRBV6-1 and TRBJ1-1; the D gene is possibly TRBD1 (6 bases). Looked up from germline, CDR1 is MNHNS and CDR2 is SASEGT. The CDR3 totals 15 residues. The V and J ends lost 6 bases and 1 base respectively, with 15 bases between them. Here the CDR3 DNA reads TGTGCCAGCAGCGAATCAGGGGTGGGGAACACTGAAGCTTTCTTT. Its protein is CASSESGVGNTEAFF.

This clonotype was observed a handful of times. The gene calls are TRBV7-2 and TRBJ1-2; D call uncertain. The CDR3 has 13 residues. The V gene lost 5 bases and the J gene lost 6 bases, with 13 bases spanning the gap. Germline V gives CDR1 SGHTA, CDR2 FQGNSA. For the CDR3, the DNA is TGTGCCAGCAGCGTCCCCGGGTTTAATGGCTACACCTTC. It encodes CASSVPGFNGYTF.

This clonotype was observed a handful of times. V and J are TRBV7-9 and TRBJ2-3; no clear D gene. CDR3 length: 14 residues. The germline V and J ends were trimmed by 3 bases and 3 bases, with 10 bases remaining between them. The V gene's germline CDR1 is SEHNR and CDR2 FQNEAQ (reference sequence). Written as DNA, the CDR3 is TGTGCCAGCAGCTTTACCTTGGGGACAGATACGCAGTATTTT. Amino acid sequence: CASSFTLGTDTQYF.

This clonotype was seen many times. The chain is built from TRBV6-1 and TRBJ1-3; D possibly corresponds to TRBD1 (5 bases). CDR1 is MNHNS and CDR2 is SASEGT in the germline V gene. The V end lost 0 bases, the J end lost 0 bases, and 15 bases lay between the germline ends. CDR3 length equals 18 residues. The CDR3 coding sequence is TGTGCCAGCAGTGAAGCGCTTTTAGGACATAGCTCTGGAAACACCATATATTTT. Translating it yields CASSEALLGHSSGNTIYF.

The chain is built from TRBV28 and TRBJ1-4, with D tentatively TRBD1 (5 bases). V was cut by 5 bases and J by 8 bases, with 12 bases left in between. This CDR3 spans 13 amino acids. Per germline, CDR1 MDHEN and CDR2 SYDVKM. The CDR3 reads CASSTGAMEKLFF. The CDR3 nucleotides are TGTGCCAGCAGTACTGGGGCGATGGAAAAACTGTTTTTT.

The V call is TRBV6-1, the J call TRBJ1-2; D possibly corresponds to TRBD1 (6 bases). The CDR3 runs to 14 residues. Trimming stripped 7 bases from V and 3 bases from J, with 15 bases between. Germline CDR1 MNHNS, CDR2 SASEGT. The DNA of the CDR3 is TGTGCCAGCACTAGAGGAGGGGGGTACTATGGCTACACCTTC. Its translation is CASTRGGGYYGYTF.

J is TRBJ1-6 and V is TRBV6-5; TRBD1 matches at 10 bases. This CDR3 has 15 residues. CDR1 MNHEY and CDR2 SVGAGI come from the germline V gene. Trimming at V came to 0 bases and at J to 8 bases, leaving 1 base not matched to a gene. CDR3 amino acids: CASSYSGTGDSPLHF. The CDR3 DNA sequence: TGTGCCAGCAGTTACTCCGGGACAGGGGATTCACCCCTCCACTTT.

This clonotype was counted between two and nine times. The V gene is TRBV19, the J gene TRBJ1-5, with D uncertain. The V and J ends lost 3 bases and 7 bases respectively, with 16 bases between them. Germline V gene data show CDR1 as LNHDA and CDR2 as SQIVND (reference sequence). The length of the CDR3 is 15 residues. Here the CDR3 reads CASSMSYAGPQPQHF. CDR3 DNA: TGTGCCAGTAGTATGTCCTATGCGGGCCCACAGCCCCAGCATTTT. Combining the CDR3 with reference TRBV19 and TRBJ1-5 gives the whole variable domain DGGITQSPKYLFRKEGQNVTLSCEQNLNHDAMYWYRQDPGQGLRLIYYSQIVNDFQKGDIAEGYSVSREKKESFPLTVTSAQKNPTAFYLCASSMSYAGPQPQHFGDGTRLSIL.

This clonotype showed up many times. The chain couples TRBV6-1 to TRBJ1-4; 7 bases fit TRBD1. After removal of 4 bases from V and 5 bases from J, the junction contained 7 bases not matched to a gene. The V gene's germline CDR1 is MNHNS and CDR2 SASEGT. The CDR3 runs 15 residues. This CDR3 is CASSAIQGKNEKLFF. DNA of the CDR3: TGTGCCAGCAGTGCTATACAGGGGAAGAATGAAAAACTGTTTTTT.

In its sample, this clonotype was seen many times. V and J are TRBV6-1 and TRBJ2-3; 7 bases map to TRBD1. The CDR3 runs 16 residues. From germline, CDR1 is MNHNS and CDR2 SASEGT. The V gene end was trimmed by 6 bases and the J gene end by 0 bases; junction bases not matched to a gene: 9. The CDR3 reads CASSWGQIPSTDTQYF. CDR3 DNA: TGTGCCAGCAGCTGGGGACAGATACCTAGCACAGATACGCAGTATTTT.

In nucleotides, the CDR3 is TGTGCCACCAGCAGAGAGGGACAGGCATACACAGATACGCAGTATTTT. Translating gives CATSREGQAYTDTQYF. The rearrangement joins TRBV15 to TRBJ2-3, with TRBD1 matching over 8 bases. Germline loops: CDR1 LNHNV, CDR2 YYDKDF (reference sequence). The CDR3 runs to 16 residues. V shed 0 bases, J shed 2 bases, and the junction held 4 bases outside the gene matches.

This clonotype was counted at least ten times. The rearrangement links TRBV29-1 to TRBJ2-1; TRBD1 matches 7 bases. V dropped 3 bases and J dropped 6; count of bases not matched to a gene: 2. This CDR3 region has 12 residues. Germline CDR1 reads SQVTM; CDR2 reads ANQGSEA. The DNA of the CDR3 is TGCAGCGTTGATGACAGGGCCAATGAGCAGTTCTTC. Protein: CSVDDRANEQFF.